The clone carrying this TCR beta chain was recorded once. Its antigen remains unknown. This specimen belongs to a study of post-analysis software for immune sequencing data. V was pared by 7 bases and J by 9 bases, with 9 bases of the junction left unmatched. This CDR3 has 14 amino acids. Unique molecular identifiers were present in the TCR beta cDNA libraries. T cells numbering about 0.85 to 10 million yielded cDNA molecules that totaled approximately 500,000. TCRdb reprocessed the PCR reads with MiXCR, giving one entry per CDR3 protein. The repertoire includes approximately 570,000 distinct CDR3 sequences, roughly two fifths of them detected once, and about 1.8% sits in the top ten. The study, taken as a whole, reports: There were a few TRBV segments more frequent in patients than controls, and TRBV5-6, TRBV5-1 and TRBV20-1 were among them. Among multiple sclerosis patients, normalized Chao1 diversity was significantly below that of controls. The F measure placed samples prepared in the same batch into strongly shared clusters.

The V call is TRBV12-3 or TRBV12-4, the J call TRBJ2-1, with 10 bases aligning to TRBD1. Sequenced sample: blood. The receptor was isolated from a girl aged 5-17 years with multiple sclerosis. CDR3 residues: CASTLGQGYSEQFF. CDR3 DNA: TGTGCCAGCACCTTGGGACAGGGGTATAGTGAGCAGTTCTTC.